What follows are 24 T cell receptor beta chains derived from one specimen sequenced in a study of cytomegalovirus exposure and HLA in healthy donors. In the PCR, 60 Vbeta and 13 Jbeta primers were used. TCRdb keeps only in-frame clones here, not all; method: immunoSEQ multiplex PCR. The repertoire holds approximately 140,000 clones, approximately 67% seen once, with approximately 6.5% in the top ten. Sequencing was carried out using PBMCs. The receptors derive from a woman aged 55-75 years in good health and CMV-seronegative.

The genes are TRBV6-6 and TRBJ1-2; perhaps TRBD1 as D (5 bases). Germline CDR1 and CDR2: MNHNY and SVGAGI (reference sequence). V lost 0 bases to trimming and J lost 3 bases, with 8 bases between them. CDR3 length: 14 residues. The CDR3 DNA reads TGTGCCAGCAGTTACTCTATGGGGCACTATGGCTACACCTTC. Its translation: CASSYSMGHYGYTF.

J is TRBJ1-1 and V is TRBV11-3; possible D gene TRBD1, 6 bases. Looked up from germline, CDR1 is SGHNT and CDR2 is YENEEA. V was clipped by 9 bases and J by 5 bases, with 16 bases between them. The CDR3 totals 13 residues. The CDR3 DNA sequence: TGTGCCAGGACAATAAAGGGGGAAACTGAAGCTTTCTTT. It yields the protein CARTIKGETEAFF.

This clone was detected a few times. The chain has TRBV6-9 and TRBJ2-2, with TRBD1 matching over 10 bases. Germline assignment: CDR1 MNHGY and CDR2 SVAAGI. With V trimmed by 8 bases and J by 4 bases, 4 bases remained unmatched. This CDR3 has 14 residues. CDR3 region: CASEGQGSTGELFF. CDR3 in DNA: TGTGCCAGCGAGGGACAGGGGAGCACCGGGGAGCTGTTTTTT.

V is TRBV28 and J is TRBJ1-2; D not certain. V lost 5 bases, J lost 7 bases, and 8 bases lay in between. The CDR3 covers 11 residues. Per germline, CDR1 MDHEN and CDR2 SYDVKM. The CDR3 here is CASSPRGGYTF. The CDR3 nucleotides read TGTGCCAGCAGTCCGCGGGGTGGCTACACCTTC.

The rearrangement links TRBV14 to TRBJ1-2; no reliable D call. The germline V gene encodes CDR1 SGHDN and CDR2 FVKESK. The CDR3 spans 12 residues. Trimming pared 2 bases from V and 4 bases from J, leaving 5 bases between. In nucleotides, the CDR3 is TGTGCCAGCAGCCAAACGGGCTATGGCTACACCTTC. Amino acids: CASSQTGYGYTF.

This clone was counted a few times. This chain joins TRBV18 and TRBJ1-2; the D is unclear. The germline V and J ends were trimmed by 6 bases and 3 bases, with 14 bases remaining between them. The CDR3 contains 14 residues. Germline V gene data show CDR1 as KGHSH and CDR2 as LQKENI. CDR3 sequence (DNA): TGTGCCAGCTCGCCAGACAAGACGCACTATGGCTACACCTTC. This encodes CASSPDKTHYGYTF.

The chain links TRBV7-9 to TRBJ2-3; 9 nucleotides line up with TRBD1. V shed 5 bases, J shed 4 bases, and the junction held 7 bases outside the gene matches. There are 15 residues in the CDR3. Germline loops: CDR1 SEHNR, CDR2 FQNEAQ (reference sequence). The CDR3 nucleotides read TGTGCCAGCAGCCCCGGGACAGGGAGTTCAGATACGCAGTATTTT. This sequence encodes CASSPGTGSSDTQYF.

The rearrangement uses TRBV7-3 and TRBJ2-3, with a tentative D call TRBD2 (5 bases). V was clipped by 1 base and J by 2 bases, with 10 bases between them. Germline loops: CDR1 SGHTA, CDR2 FQGTGA. CDR3 length equals 15 residues. The CDR3 loop is CASSLMASTTDTQYF. CDR3 bases: TGTGCCAGCAGCTTAATGGCTAGCACCACAGATACGCAGTATTTT.

The CDR3 reads CASSLVGILPGGQYF. In nucleotides, the CDR3 is TGTGCCAGCAGTTTAGTAGGGATACTCCCAGGAGGGCAGTACTTC. The J gene is TRBJ2-7, the V gene TRBV28, with D possibly matching TRBD2 (5 bases). The length of the CDR3 is 15 residues. The ends were cut back, 2 bases at V and 9 bases at J, with 20 bases in the middle. The germline V gene encodes CDR1 MDHEN and CDR2 SYDVKM.

This rearrangement joins TRBV9 to TRBJ2-7; 7 nucleotides agree with TRBD2. Germline V gene data show CDR1 as SGDLS and CDR2 as YYNGEE. V shed 4 bases and J 6 bases; nucleotides not matched to a gene: 7. The CDR3 runs to 13 residues. CDR3 sequence (DNA): TGTGCCAGCAGCCTTAGGGAGGGTGGCGAGCAGTACTTC. Translation gives CASSLREGGEQYF.

This clone was seen a handful of times. The chain couples TRBV5-1 to TRBJ2-1; TRBD2 agrees at 9 bases. J lost 10 bases, V lost 0 bases, and 14 bases had no gene match. Germline loops: CDR1 SGHRS, CDR2 YFSETQ. The CDR3 loop spans 17 amino acids. The CDR3 DNA sequence: TGCGCCAGCAGCTTGGAGGTCCTAGCGGGACGGGGGGGGGAGCAGTTCTTC. This sequence encodes CASSLEVLAGRGGEQFF. Together with reference TRBV5-1 and TRBJ2-1, the CDR3 gives the full variable domain: KAGVTQTPRYLIKTRGQQVTLSCSPISGHRSVSWYQQTPGQGLQFLFEYFSETQRNKGNFPGRFSGRQFSNSRSEMNVSTLELGDSALYLCASSLEVLAGRGGEQFFGPGTRLTVL.

The CDR3 protein is CASSEQGFTGGMYEQYF. CDR3 sequence (DNA): TGTGCCAGCAGTGAACAAGGCTTCACAGGGGGCATGTACGAGCAGTACTTC. The chain links TRBV6-1 to TRBJ2-7, with 9 bases fitting TRBD1. CDR3 length equals 17 residues. Germline V lookup: CDR1 MNHNS, CDR2 SASEGT. V lost 2 bases and J lost 4; bases outside the gene matches: 12.

This clone was recorded only once. The CDR3 loop is CASSIIGSGGNNQPQHF. For the CDR3, the DNA is TGTGCCAGTAGTATAATTGGGTCTGGAGGGAATAATCAGCCCCAGCATTTT. The V call is TRBV19, the J call TRBJ1-5; D unclear. Deletions cut 2 bases from V and 4 bases from J, with 18 bases between. Germline V gene data show CDR1 as LNHDA and CDR2 as SQIVND (reference sequence). The CDR3 is 17 amino acids.

The chain is built from TRBV5-4 and TRBJ2-5, with 7 bases that match TRBD2. The CDR3 has 17 residues. With V trimmed by 0 bases and J by 2 bases, 10 bases remained unmatched. From germline, CDR1 is SGHNT and CDR2 YYREEE (reference sequence). CDR3 nucleotides: TGTGCCAGCAGCTTGGCAGGCGGCGGGGGACTTCAAGAGACCCAGTACTTC. Its translation: CASSLAGGGGLQETQYF.

This chain links TRBV5-4 with TRBJ1-2; TRBD1 matches 10 bases. J gave up 4 bases and V 4 bases, and 7 bases lay outside the gene matches. This CDR3 is 15 amino acids long. Germline V gives CDR1 SGHNT, CDR2 YYREEE (reference sequence). In DNA form, the CDR3 reads TGTGCCAGCAGCCAAGGACAGGGGGGCACCTATGGCTACACCTTC. Protein: CASSQGQGGTYGYTF.

The V call is TRBV19, the J call TRBJ2-3; 9 bases align to TRBD2. From germline, CDR1 is LNHDA and CDR2 SQIVND (reference sequence). Germline trimming cut 3 bases from V and 1 base from J; bases unmatched to any gene: 11. There are 18 residues in the CDR3. CDR3 in amino acids: CASSIEAGGPFGTDTQYF. As DNA, the CDR3 is TGTGCCAGTAGTATCGAAGCGGGAGGCCCCTTTGGCACAGATACGCAGTATTTT.

About this clone itself: The sample has other DNA sequences that encode this CDR3 too. The chain uses TRBV6-1 and TRBJ2-7, with TRBD1 identical over 9 bases. CDR1 and CDR2 (germline): MNHNS, SASEGT. V lost 6 bases to trimming and J lost 1 base; unmatched junction nucleotides: 4. The CDR3 covers 14 residues. Here the CDR3 DNA reads TGTGCCAGCAGCTTACAGGGGGCATCCTACGAGCAGTACTTC. Amino acids: CASSLQGASYEQYF.

The chain has TRBV19 and TRBJ2-7; 7 nucleotides line up with TRBD2. Germline V CDR1 and CDR2: LNHDA, SQIVND (reference sequence). V trimming: 4 bases; J trimming: 3 bases; junction bases outside the gene matches: 3. The CDR3 length is 13 residues. The CDR3 region has the DNA TGTGCCAGTAGTAGAAGGGACTACTACGAGCAGTACTTC. Its protein product is CASSRRDYYEQYF.

The chain employs TRBV5-4 and TRBJ2-5, with no clear D. Trimming took 7 bases from V and 2 from J, leaving 12 bases between them. CDR3 size: 13 residues. Germline V gene sequence: CDR1 SGHNT, CDR2 YYREEE (reference sequence). DNA of the CDR3: TGTGCCAGCTCCCGCACCTATCAAGAGACCCAGTACTTC. This codes for CASSRTYQETQYF.

This clone was detected only once. The chain joins TRBV4-3 to TRBJ2-5, with TRBD2 matching 11 bases. The end of the DNA fits TRBJ2-7 better, so the J call may be wrong. The CDR3 is 15 residues long. Germline values: CDR1 LGHNA, CDR2 YSLEER. The CDR3 region has the DNA TGCGCCAGCAGCCGAATAGCGGGAGGGGGGGACGAGCAGTACTTC. It yields the protein CASSRIAGGGDEQYF.

This chain uses TRBV19 with TRBJ1-4; D is unclear. Germline CDR1 and CDR2: LNHDA and SQIVND (reference sequence). V was shortened by 7 bases and J by 8 bases, with 23 bases between the two germline ends. The CDR3 has 16 residues. CDR3 residues: CASNPGAATGLEKLFF. The CDR3 nucleotides read TGTGCCAGTAACCCGGGAGCAGCCACGGGGTTGGAAAAACTGTTTTTT.

The gene calls are TRBV5-1 and TRBJ1-6; no reliable D call. The CDR3 spans 13 residues. Between the trimmed V and J ends, which lost 1 base and 10 bases, there was a span of 9 bases. Germline CDR1 and CDR2: SGHRS and YFSETQ. The CDR3 DNA reads TGCGCCAGCAGCTTGACAGTATCGTCACCCCTCCACTTT. Translating it yields CASSLTVSSPLHF.

This clone has just a few counts. This chain links TRBV7-9 with TRBJ2-1; TRBD2 matches 7 bases. This CDR3 comprises 15 residues. V shed 1 base, J shed 8 bases, and the junction held 8 bases outside the gene matches. Germline CDR1 is SEHNR and CDR2 is FQNEAQ (reference sequence). The CDR3 DNA reads TGTGCCAGCAGCTTAGACGGCGGGAGTAAGTATGAGCAGTTCTTC. Translation: CASSLDGGSKYEQFF.

This clone was seen only once. The V and J genes are TRBV6-5 and TRBJ2-2, with 12 bases fitting TRBD2. CDR1 MNHEY and CDR2 SVGAGI come from the germline V gene. The CDR3 has 15 residues. V dropped 5 bases and J dropped 5; count of bases not matched to a gene: 3. The chain's CDR3 is CASSRTSGRTGELFF. The CDR3 coding sequence is TGTGCCAGCAGTCGAACTAGCGGGAGGACCGGGGAGCTGTTTTTT.